Presented here are 30 T cell receptor beta chains from one specimen sequenced in a study of blood T cells in healthy people across ages. Primed by a sample-barcoded 5' primer and a J-beta primer mix, a second PCR proceeded for about 6 to 12 cycles. TCRdb recomputed calls from the 5' RACE reads with MiXCR, one row per CDR3 protein. The data contain approximately 900,000 distinct CDR3 sequences, 25% to 30% of them singletons. The sample was also linked to a second study, of T cells of mothers and their children.

The sample taken for sequencing was blood. These TCRs come from a woman between 35 and 50 years old in good health.

Notes on this clonotype: Being one base from a much bigger clone, this may be a read error. This chain joins TRBV28 and TRBJ1-2; D remains ambiguous. V gave up 2 bases and J gave up 10 bases, with 17 bases separating them. The CDR3 consists of 14 residues. Per germline, CDR1 MDHEN and CDR2 SYDVKM. CDR3 DNA sequence: TGTGCCAGCAGTTTAGGTGCGCGGGCGTTTGACTACACCTTC. Protein product: CASSLGARAFDYTF.

The CDR3, as DNA: TGTGCCAGCAGTGAAGGGACAGGGCGGAGTGGCTACACCTTC. Translation gives CASSEGTGRSGYTF. The genes are TRBV2 and TRBJ1-2, with TRBD1 matching 8 bases. The CDR3 is made up of 14 amino acids. The trim removed 1 base at V and 7 bases at J, leaving 5 bases unmatched. The V gene's germline CDR1 is SNHLY and CDR2 FYNNEI.

The gene calls are TRBV9 and TRBJ2-1, with D possibly being TRBD2 (7 bases). Per germline, CDR1 SGDLS and CDR2 YYNGEE. This CDR3 has 15 amino acids. The germline V and J ends were trimmed by 0 bases and 8 bases, with 15 bases remaining between them. CDR3 sequence: CASSVARRGGDEQFF. Here the CDR3 DNA reads TGTGCCAGCAGCGTAGCTAGGAGGGGGGGGGATGAGCAGTTCTTC.

In regard to this clonotype: A much larger clone is a single base away; this may be a read error. This chain uses TRBV28 with TRBJ1-2; possibly TRBD1 for D (6 bases). There are 13 residues in the CDR3. The V and J ends lost 2 bases and 5 bases respectively, with 9 bases between them. Germline CDR1 reads MDHEN; CDR2 reads SYDVKM. Here the CDR3 DNA reads TGTGCCAGCAGTTTAAGGACAGAGTATGGCTACACCTTC. This encodes CASSLRTEYGYTF.

The genes are TRBV6-6 and TRBJ1-5; D call uncertain. CDR1 MNHNY and CDR2 SVGAGI come from the germline V gene (reference sequence). CDR3 length: 15 residues. Trimming cost V 0 bases and J 2 bases, with 8 bases left between them. In nucleotides, the CDR3 is TGTGCCAGCAGTTACTCGGAACGCGGCAATCAGCCCCAGCATTTT. Its protein product is CASSYSERGNQPQHF.

This clonotype was seen only a few times. This sequence joins TRBV28 and TRBJ1-4; TRBD1 agrees at 7 bases. After removal of 3 bases from V and 2 bases from J, the junction contained 0 bases not matched to a gene. The CDR3 consists of 14 residues. The germline CDR1 and CDR2 sequences are MDHEN and SYDVKM. DNA of the CDR3: TGTGCCAGCAGTTTGACAGGGACTAATGAAAAACTGTTTTTT. Its translation: CASSLTGTNEKLFF. The whole variable domain, filled in from reference TRBV28 and TRBJ1-4, reads DVKVTQSSRYLVKRTGEKVFLECVQDMDHENMFWYRQDPGLGLRLIYFSYDVKMKEKGDIPEGYSVSREKKERFSLILESASTNQTSMYLCASSLTGTNEKLFFGSGTQLSVL.

This clonotype was found a few times. The CDR3 region has the DNA TGCAGTGCTAGAGAGATCGGACAGGGTCCCTATGGCTACACCTTC. This sequence encodes CSAREIGQGPYGYTF. The chain has TRBV20-1 and TRBJ1-2, with 8 positions matching TRBD1. With V trimmed by 0 bases and J by 4 bases, 7 bases remained unmatched. Germline CDR1 and CDR2: DFQATT and SNEGSKA (reference sequence). The CDR3 runs to 15 residues.

This chain connects TRBV11-2 to TRBJ2-1; no definite D call. CDR1 and CDR2 (germline): SGHAT, FQNNGV. The CDR3 contains 16 residues. Trimming stripped 4 bases from V and 6 bases from J, with 19 bases between. The CDR3 region has the DNA TGTGCCAGCAGCTCCCGGGCCCGAGGTCCTCCCAATGAGCAGTTCTTC. Amino acids: CASSSRARGPPNEQFF.

V usage is TRBV28 and J usage is TRBJ2-1; D gene ambiguous. Trimming removed 2 bases from V and 0 bases from J, with 14 bases in between. The CDR3 spans 17 residues. Per the germline V gene, CDR1 is MDHEN and CDR2 is SYDVKM. The DNA for the CDR3 is TGTGCCAGCAGTTTAGGGGTCACTATACTCTCCTACAATGAGCAGTTCTTC. Amino acids: CASSLGVTILSYNEQFF.

This clonotype was picked up a small number of times. This may be a read error: a much more frequent sequence differs by one nucleotide. This chain joins TRBV27 and TRBJ2-3; the D gene could be TRBD1 or TRBD2 (5 bases each). V shed 6 bases and J shed 3 bases, with 16 bases lying between them. The CDR3 covers 15 residues. Germline lookup yields CDR1 MNHEY and CDR2 SMNVEV (reference sequence). CDR3 DNA sequence: TGTGCCAGCAGAGTTCGAGGGACCCTGACAGATACGCAGTATTTT. This encodes CASRVRGTLTDTQYF.

This clonotype has only a few counts. The V call is TRBV30, the J call TRBJ1-2; D not resolved. Trimming shortened V by 3 bases and J by 2 bases, and 16 bases separated the two germline ends. This CDR3 comprises 15 residues. Germline assignment: CDR1 GTSNPN and CDR2 SVGIG (reference sequence). The CDR3: CAWSDYAAGNYGYTF. The DNA of the CDR3 is TGTGCCTGGAGCGACTACGCGGCGGGAAACTATGGCTACACCTTC.

Comment on this clonotype: The junction differs from germline at one of its ends, possibly a read error. This chain uses TRBV5-1 with TRBJ2-5; the D is unclear. The CDR3 runs 13 residues. CDR1 is SGHRS and CDR2 is YFSETQ in the germline V gene. The CDR3 loop is CACSPSLQETQYF. The CDR3 nucleotides are TGCGCCTGCAGCCCGTCCCTCCAAGAGACCCAGTACTTC.

This clonotype was seen more than once but under ten times. V is TRBV28 and J is TRBJ1-5, with 8 bases that match TRBD1. CDR1 and CDR2 from the germline V gene are MDHEN and SYDVKM. The CDR3 contains 16 residues. Trimming removed 5 bases from V and 7 bases from J; junction bases left unmatched: 13. CDR3 sequence: CASSPATGAQDQPQHF. CDR3 sequence (DNA): TGTGCCAGCAGTCCAGCGACAGGGGCGCAGGACCAGCCCCAGCATTTT.

This clonotype was observed many times. The chain combines TRBV7-9 with TRBJ2-7; D gene ambiguous. The CDR3 extends over 12 amino acids. The V end was cut by 5 bases, the J end by 2 bases, with 7 bases between. CDR1 is SEHNR and CDR2 is FQNEAQ in the germline V gene (reference sequence). The CDR3 here is CASSLHTYEQYF. Here the CDR3 DNA reads TGTGCCAGCAGCCTCCATACCTACGAGCAGTACTTC.

The V gene is TRBV20-1, the J gene TRBJ2-5; weak D call: TRBD1 (5 bases). CDR3 length: 12 residues. CDR1 is DFQATT, CDR2 SNEGSKA, per germline (reference sequence). Trimming removed 2 bases from V and 4 bases from J, with 8 bases in between. The DNA of the CDR3 is TGCAGTGCTAGACAGGGTGTAGAGACCCAGTACTTC. The encoded protein is CSARQGVETQYF.

There are a few counts of this clonotype. This chain uses TRBV12-3 or TRBV12-4 with TRBJ2-1; D unclear. V was trimmed by 3 bases and J by 9 bases, leaving 12 bases between them. The CDR3 is 13 amino acids. The CDR3 loop reads CASSFPPVSEQFF. CDR3 bases: TGTGCCAGCAGTTTCCCCCCAGTTAGTGAGCAGTTCTTC.

This clonotype was seen many times. In DNA, the CDR3 is TGTGCCAGCAGCCCCTCACTAGGTGCGCAGTATTTT. Its protein is CASSPSLGAQYF. The chain couples TRBV9 to TRBJ2-3; TRBD2 might be the D (5 bases). From germline, CDR1 is SGDLS and CDR2 YYNGEE. V lost 4 bases, J lost 10 bases, and 13 bases lay in between. The CDR3 contains 12 residues.

Comments on this clonotype: Germline and junction disagree at one end, which may indicate a read error. The rearrangement joins TRBV7-9 to TRBJ2-5; TRBD1 might be the D (5 bases). The CDR3 extends over 14 amino acids. Germline V CDR1 and CDR2: SEHNR, FQNEAQ (reference sequence). The CDR3 loop is CASSPTGRQEAQYF. The DNA for the CDR3 is TGTGCCAGCAGCCCAACAGGCCGGCAAGAGGCCCAGTACTTC. Drawing the rest from reference TRBV7-9 and TRBJ2-5, the complete variable domain is DTGVSQNPRHKITKRGQNVTFRCDPISEHNRLYWYRQTLGQGPEFLTYFQNEAQLEKSRLLSDRFSAERPKGSFSTLEIQRTEQGDSAMYLCASSPTGRQEAQYFGPGTRLLVL.

This clonotype was found a few times. The chain links TRBV28 to TRBJ2-5, with 8 bases matching TRBD2. V lost 2 bases to trimming and J lost 1 base; unmatched junction nucleotides: 6. Germline-derived CDR1 and CDR2 are MDHEN and SYDVKM. The CDR3 length is 16 residues. CDR3 DNA sequence: TGTGCCAGCAGTTTACAGGGTAGCGGGGCCCAAGAGACCCAGTACTTC. Translated, it gives CASSLQGSGAQETQYF. Full variable domain (rest looked up from reference TRBV28 and TRBJ2-5): DVKVTQSSRYLVKRTGEKVFLECVQDMDHENMFWYRQDPGLGLRLIYFSYDVKMKEKGDIPEGYSVSREKKERFSLILESASTNQTSMYLCASSLQGSGAQETQYFGPGTRLLVL.

The table lists this clonotype with a few counts. The chain links TRBV12-3 or TRBV12-4 to TRBJ2-3; the D is unclear. CDR3 length equals 16 residues. V shed 6 bases and J shed 4 bases, with 20 bases lying between them. CDR3 nucleotides: TGTGCCAGCAGCCCCCGGGCTATCGGCTTGGCAGATACGCAGTATTTT. Translating it yields CASSPRAIGLADTQYF.

The chain joins TRBV19 to TRBJ2-1; 8 bases line up with TRBD1. The V gene's germline CDR1 is LNHDA and CDR2 SQIVND (reference sequence). This CDR3 contains 14 residues. V lost 5 bases to trimming and J lost 7 bases; unmatched junction nucleotides: 7. The CDR3 is CASSFWQGANEQFF. CDR3 DNA: TGTGCCAGTAGTTTCTGGCAGGGGGCAAATGAGCAGTTCTTC.

The chain uses TRBV7-3 and TRBJ2-1, with TRBD2 matching 13 bases. The CDR3 loop spans 16 amino acids. The junction had 3 bases not matched to a gene; V was cut back by 0 bases and J by 7 bases. Germline lookup yields CDR1 SGHTA and CDR2 FQGTGA. The CDR3 is CASSLTPLAGGNEQFF. CDR3 nucleotides: TGTGCCAGCAGCTTAACCCCACTAGCGGGGGGGAATGAGCAGTTCTTC. The variable domain in full, with the rest retrieved from reference TRBV7-3 and TRBJ2-1, is GAGVSQTPSNKVTEKGKYVELRCDPISGHTALYWYRQSLGQGPEFLIYFQGTGAADDSGLPNDRFFAVRPEGSVSTLKIQRTERGDSAVYLCASSLTPLAGGNEQFFGPGTRLTVL.

The chain uses TRBV4-2 and TRBJ1-6; 9 bases align to TRBD1. The CDR3 contains 18 residues. The V gene end was trimmed by 0 bases and the J gene end by 9 bases; junction bases not matched to a gene: 12. The germline V gene has CDR1 LGHNA and CDR2 YNFKEQ. CDR3 DNA sequence: TGTGCCAGCAGCCAAGATCTTGCGGGACAGGGCCTCCTTTCACCCCTCCACTTT. Encoded protein: CASSQDLAGQGLLSPLHF.

This clonotype was found many times. The chain couples TRBV6-4 to TRBJ2-7; 9 nucleotides agree with TRBD2. V trimming: 8 bases; J trimming: 1 base; junction bases outside the gene matches: 9. This CDR3 has 15 residues. The V gene's germline CDR1 is MRHNA and CDR2 SNTAGT. CDR3 protein: CASDQTSGSSYEQYF. In DNA form, the CDR3 reads TGTGCCAGCGATCAGACTAGCGGTAGTTCCTACGAGCAGTACTTC.

At least ten counts were recorded for this clonotype. The chain recombines TRBV5-6 with TRBJ2-5; a weak D match, TRBD1 (7 bases). Germline CDR1 is SGHDT and CDR2 is YYEEEE. CDR3 length equals 13 residues. V was cut by 5 bases and J by 4 bases, with 12 bases left in between. This CDR3 is CASSPGGSETQYF. The CDR3 DNA reads as TGTGCCAGCAGTCCAGGGGGGTCAGAGACCCAGTACTTC.

This clonotype occurred a few times. This chain joins TRBV7-6 and TRBJ1-1, with 11 bases that match TRBD1. The CDR3 loop spans 18 amino acids. Germline V CDR1 and CDR2: SGHVS, FNYEAQ. Germline trimming cut 2 bases from V and 4 bases from J; bases unmatched to any gene: 12. CDR3 residues: CASSLRTGGTNTRTEAFF. The CDR3 nucleotides read TGTGCCAGCAGCTTACGGACAGGGGGCACCAACACACGCACTGAAGCTTTCTTT.

This clonotype has a count of ten or more. This rearrangement joins TRBV20-1 to TRBJ2-5; 12 nucleotides align to TRBD2. With 5 bases clipped from V and 4 bases from J, the junction kept 11 bases outside the gene matches. Germline CDR1 and CDR2: DFQATT and SNEGSKA (reference sequence). This CDR3 is built from 16 residues. The CDR3 sequence: CSAVRPSGGALETQYF. For the CDR3, the DNA is TGCAGTGCTGTGAGACCTAGCGGGGGGGCCTTAGAGACCCAGTACTTC.

This chain uses TRBV4-3 with TRBJ1-2; maybe TRBD1 (6 bases). V was trimmed by 0 bases and J by 6 bases, leaving 14 bases between them. Germline V gene lookup returns CDR1 LGHNA and CDR2 YSLEER. The CDR3 has 15 residues. This chain's CDR3 is CASSQDNRETNGYTF. The CDR3 nucleotides read TGCGCCAGCAGCCAAGACAACAGGGAAACTAATGGCTACACCTTC.

This clonotype has just a few counts. The CDR3 DNA is TGTGCCAGCAGCAAAACGGGACTAGGGGACGAGCAGTACTTC. This codes for CASSKTGLGDEQYF. The chain couples TRBV7-3 to TRBJ2-7; 8 bases fit TRBD2. This CDR3 is 14 amino acids long. In germline, CDR1 is SGHTA, CDR2 FQGTGA. V trimming: 5 bases; J trimming: 5 bases; junction bases outside the gene matches: 8.

Of note for this clonotype: The junction departs from germline at one end; a sequencing error may be responsible. CDR3 residues: CVSSLGAVLGEQYF. DNA for the CDR3: TGTGTCAGCAGTTTAGGCGCGGTGCTTGGCGAGCAGTACTTC. This chain connects TRBV28 to TRBJ2-7, with D unclear. CDR3 length: 14 residues. Germline V gene sequence: CDR1 MDHEN, CDR2 SYDVKM.